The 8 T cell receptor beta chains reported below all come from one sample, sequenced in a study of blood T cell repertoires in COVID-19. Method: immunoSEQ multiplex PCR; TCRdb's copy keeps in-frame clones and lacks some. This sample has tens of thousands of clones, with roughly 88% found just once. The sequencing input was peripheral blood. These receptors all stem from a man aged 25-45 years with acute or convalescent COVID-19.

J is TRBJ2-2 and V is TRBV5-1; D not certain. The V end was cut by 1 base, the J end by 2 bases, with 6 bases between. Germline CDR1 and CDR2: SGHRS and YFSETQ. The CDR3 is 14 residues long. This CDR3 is CASSLLVNTGELFF. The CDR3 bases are TGCGCCAGCAGCTTGCTAGTAAACACCGGGGAGCTGTTTTTT.

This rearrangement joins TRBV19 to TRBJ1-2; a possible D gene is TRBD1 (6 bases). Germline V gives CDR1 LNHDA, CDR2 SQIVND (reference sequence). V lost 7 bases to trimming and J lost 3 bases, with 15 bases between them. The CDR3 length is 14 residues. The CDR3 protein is CASNREGVDYGYTF. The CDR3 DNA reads TGTGCCAGTAACAGGGAAGGAGTTGACTATGGCTACACCTTC. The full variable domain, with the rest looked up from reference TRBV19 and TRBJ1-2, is DGGITQSPKYLFRKEGQNVTLSCEQNLNHDAMYWYRQDPGQGLRLIYYSQIVNDFQKGDIAEGYSVSREKKESFPLTVTSAQKNPTAFYLCASNREGVDYGYTFGSGTRLTVV.

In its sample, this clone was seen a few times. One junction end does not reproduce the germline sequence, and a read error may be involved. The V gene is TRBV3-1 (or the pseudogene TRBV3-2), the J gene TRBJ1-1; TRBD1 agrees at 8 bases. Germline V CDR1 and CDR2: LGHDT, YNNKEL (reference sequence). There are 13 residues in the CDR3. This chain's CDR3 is CASSQYGQGEGFF. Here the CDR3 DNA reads TGTGCCAGCAGCCAATACGGACAGGGAGAAGGTTTCTTT.

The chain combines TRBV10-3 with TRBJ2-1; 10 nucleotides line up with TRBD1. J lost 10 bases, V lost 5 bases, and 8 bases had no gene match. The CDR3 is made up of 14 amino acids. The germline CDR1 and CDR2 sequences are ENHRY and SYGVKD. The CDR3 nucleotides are TGTGCCATCAGTCGGGGACAGGGGATAGGGGAGCAGTTCTTC. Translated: CAISRGQGIGEQFF.

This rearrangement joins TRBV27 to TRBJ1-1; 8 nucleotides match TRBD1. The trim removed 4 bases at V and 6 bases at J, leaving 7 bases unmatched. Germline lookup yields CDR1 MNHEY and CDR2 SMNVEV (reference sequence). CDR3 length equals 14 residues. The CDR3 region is CASSSGGVYAEAFF. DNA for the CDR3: TGTGCCAGCAGTTCAGGGGGCGTTTACGCTGAAGCTTTCTTT.

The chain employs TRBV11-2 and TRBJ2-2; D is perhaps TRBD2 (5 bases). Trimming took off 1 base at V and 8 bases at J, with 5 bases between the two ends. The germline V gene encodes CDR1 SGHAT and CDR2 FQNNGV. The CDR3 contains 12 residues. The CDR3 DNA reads TGTGCCAGCAGCTTAGCGGGGGGGGAGCTGTTTTTT. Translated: CASSLAGGELFF.

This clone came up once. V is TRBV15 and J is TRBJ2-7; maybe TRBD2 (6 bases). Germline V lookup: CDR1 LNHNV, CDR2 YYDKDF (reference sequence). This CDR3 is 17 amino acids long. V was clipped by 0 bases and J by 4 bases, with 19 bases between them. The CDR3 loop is CATSRERLGFGGYEQYV. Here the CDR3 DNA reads TGTGCCACCAGCAGAGAACGCTTGGGGTTTGGGGGGTACGAGCAGTACGTC.

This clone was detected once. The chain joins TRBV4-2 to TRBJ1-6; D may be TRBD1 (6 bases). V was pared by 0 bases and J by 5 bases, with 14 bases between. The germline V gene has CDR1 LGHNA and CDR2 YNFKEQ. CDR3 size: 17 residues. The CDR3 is CASSQDDNRVDNSPLHF. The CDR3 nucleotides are TGTGCCAGCAGCCAAGATGATAACAGGGTGGATAATTCACCCCTCCACTTT.